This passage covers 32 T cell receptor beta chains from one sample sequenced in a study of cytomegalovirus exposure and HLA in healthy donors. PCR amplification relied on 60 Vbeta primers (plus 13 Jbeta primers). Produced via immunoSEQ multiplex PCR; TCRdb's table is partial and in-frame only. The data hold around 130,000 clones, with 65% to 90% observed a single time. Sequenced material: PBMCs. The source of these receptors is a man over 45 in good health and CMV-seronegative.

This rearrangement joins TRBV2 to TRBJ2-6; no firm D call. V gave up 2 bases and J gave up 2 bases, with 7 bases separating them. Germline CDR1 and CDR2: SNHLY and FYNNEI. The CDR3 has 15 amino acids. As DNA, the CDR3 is TGTGCCAGCAGTGAATCGTGGCCTGGGGCCAACGTCCTGACTTTC. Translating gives CASSESWPGANVLTF.

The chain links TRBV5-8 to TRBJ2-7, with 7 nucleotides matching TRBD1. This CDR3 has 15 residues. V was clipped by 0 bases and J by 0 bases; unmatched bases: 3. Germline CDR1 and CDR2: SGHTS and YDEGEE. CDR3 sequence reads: CASSLGDSNSYEQYF. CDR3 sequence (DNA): TGTGCCAGCAGCTTGGGGGACAGTAACTCCTACGAGCAGTACTTC.

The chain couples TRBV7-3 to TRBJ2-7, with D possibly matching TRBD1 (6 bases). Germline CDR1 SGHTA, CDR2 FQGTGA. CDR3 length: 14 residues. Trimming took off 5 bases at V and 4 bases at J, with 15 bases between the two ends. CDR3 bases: TGTGCCAGCAGCGAGGGGCAGGGGCCATACGAGCAGTACTTC. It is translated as CASSEGQGPYEQYF. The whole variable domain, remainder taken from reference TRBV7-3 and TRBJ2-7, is GAGVSQTPSNKVTEKGKYVELRCDPISGHTALYWYRQSLGQGPEFLIYFQGTGAADDSGLPNDRFFAVRPEGSVSTLKIQRTERGDSAVYLCASSEGQGPYEQYFGPGTRLTVT.

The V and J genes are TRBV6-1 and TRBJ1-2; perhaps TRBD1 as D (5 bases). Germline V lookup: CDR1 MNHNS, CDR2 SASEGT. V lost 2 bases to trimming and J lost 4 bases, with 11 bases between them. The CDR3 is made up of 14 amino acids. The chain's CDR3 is CASSESRASYGYTF. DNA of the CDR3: TGTGCCAGCAGTGAATCCAGGGCCTCCTATGGCTACACCTTC.

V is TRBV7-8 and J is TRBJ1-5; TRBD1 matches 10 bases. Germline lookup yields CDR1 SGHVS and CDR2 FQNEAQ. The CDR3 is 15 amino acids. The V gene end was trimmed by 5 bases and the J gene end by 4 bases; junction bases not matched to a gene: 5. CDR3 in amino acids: CASSQTDRGNQPQHF. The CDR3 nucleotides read TGTGCCAGCAGCCAGACGGACAGGGGGAATCAGCCCCAGCATTTT. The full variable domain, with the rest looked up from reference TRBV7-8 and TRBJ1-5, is GAGVSQSPRYKVAKRGQDVALRCDPISGHVSLFWYQQALGQGPEFLTYFQNEAQLDKSGLPSDRFFAERPEGSVSTLKIQRTQQEDSAVYLCASSQTDRGNQPQHFGDGTRLSIL.

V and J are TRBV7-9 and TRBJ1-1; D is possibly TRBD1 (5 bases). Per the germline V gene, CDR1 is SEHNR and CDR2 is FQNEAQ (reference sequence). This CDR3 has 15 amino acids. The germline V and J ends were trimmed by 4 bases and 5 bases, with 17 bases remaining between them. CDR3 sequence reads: CASSSSSQGGTEAFF. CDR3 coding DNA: TGTGCCAGCAGCTCATCTTCCCAGGGTGGGACTGAAGCTTTCTTT.

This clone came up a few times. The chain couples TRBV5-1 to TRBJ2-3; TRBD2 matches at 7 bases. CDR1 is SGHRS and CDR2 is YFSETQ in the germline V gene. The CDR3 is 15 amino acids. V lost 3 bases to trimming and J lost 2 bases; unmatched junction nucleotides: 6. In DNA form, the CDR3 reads TGCGCCAGCAGCTCTTCGGGGGGATCCACAGATACGCAGTATTTT. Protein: CASSSSGGSTDTQYF.

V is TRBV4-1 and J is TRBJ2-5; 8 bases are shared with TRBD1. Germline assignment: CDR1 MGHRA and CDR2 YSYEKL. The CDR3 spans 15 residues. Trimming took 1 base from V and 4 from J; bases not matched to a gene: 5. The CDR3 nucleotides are TGCGCCAGCAGCCAAGCCCCCGGACAGGGAGAGACCCAGTACTTC. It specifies CASSQAPGQGETQYF.

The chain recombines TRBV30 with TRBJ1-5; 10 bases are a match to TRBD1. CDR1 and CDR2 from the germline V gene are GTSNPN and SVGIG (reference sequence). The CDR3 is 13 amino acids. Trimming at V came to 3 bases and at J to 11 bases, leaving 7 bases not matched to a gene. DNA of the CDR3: TGTGCCTGGAGCCCCGGGACAGGGGCAACCCAGCATTTT. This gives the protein CAWSPGTGATQHF.

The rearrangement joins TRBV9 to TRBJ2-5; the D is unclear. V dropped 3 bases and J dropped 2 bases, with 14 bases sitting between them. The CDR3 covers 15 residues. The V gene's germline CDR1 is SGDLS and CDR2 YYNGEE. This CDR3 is CASSAPEQEQETQYF. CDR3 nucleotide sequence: TGTGCCAGCAGCGCACCAGAACAAGAACAAGAGACCCAGTACTTC. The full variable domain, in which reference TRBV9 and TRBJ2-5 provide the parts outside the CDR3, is DSGVTQTPKHLITATGQRVTLRCSPRSGDLSVYWYQQSLDQGLQFLIQYYNGEERAKGNILERFSAQQFPDLHSELNLSSLELGDSALYFCASSAPEQEQETQYFGPGTRLLVL.

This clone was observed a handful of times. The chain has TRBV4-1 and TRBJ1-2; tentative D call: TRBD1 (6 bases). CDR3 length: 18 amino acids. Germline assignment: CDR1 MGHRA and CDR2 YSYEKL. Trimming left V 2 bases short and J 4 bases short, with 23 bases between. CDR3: CASSQRTVTGQSLYGYTF. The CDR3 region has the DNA TGCGCCAGCAGCCAACGGACCGTAACTGGACAGAGCCTCTATGGCTACACCTTC.

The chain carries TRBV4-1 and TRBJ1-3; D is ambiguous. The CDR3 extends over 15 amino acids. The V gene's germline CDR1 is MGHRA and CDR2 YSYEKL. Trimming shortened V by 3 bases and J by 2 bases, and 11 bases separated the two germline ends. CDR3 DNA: TGCGCCAGCAGCCAGCCCACAAACGCTGGAAACACCATATATTTT. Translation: CASSQPTNAGNTIYF.

The CDR3 protein is CASSLVPLAGGQETQYF. As DNA, the CDR3 is TGTGCCAGCAGCTTAGTTCCGCTAGCGGGGGGCCAAGAGACCCAGTACTTC. The chain has TRBV7-2 and TRBJ2-5, with TRBD2 identical over 11 bases. V dropped 1 base and J dropped 1; count of bases not matched to a gene: 5. The germline V gene encodes CDR1 SGHTA and CDR2 FQGNSA. The CDR3 has 17 amino acids.

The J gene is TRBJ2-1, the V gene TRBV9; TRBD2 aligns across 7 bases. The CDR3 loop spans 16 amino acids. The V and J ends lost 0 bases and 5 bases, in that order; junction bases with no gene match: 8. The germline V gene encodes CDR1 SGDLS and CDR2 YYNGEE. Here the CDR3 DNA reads TGTGCCAGCAGCGTAGCCCCCGGACTAGTCGACAATGAGCAGTTCTTC. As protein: CASSVAPGLVDNEQFF.

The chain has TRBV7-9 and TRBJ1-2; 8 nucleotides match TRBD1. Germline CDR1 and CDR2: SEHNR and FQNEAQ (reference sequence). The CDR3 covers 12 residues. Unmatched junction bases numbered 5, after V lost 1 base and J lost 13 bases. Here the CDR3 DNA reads TGTGCCAGCAGCTTAGTACAGGGGGAAACCACCTTC. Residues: CASSLVQGETTF. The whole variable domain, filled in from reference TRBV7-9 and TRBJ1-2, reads DTGVSQNPRHKITKRGQNVTFRCDPISEHNRLYWYRQTLGQGPEFLTYFQNEAQLEKSRLLSDRFSAERPKGSFSTLEIQRTEQGDSAMYLCASSLVQGETTFGSGTRLTVV.

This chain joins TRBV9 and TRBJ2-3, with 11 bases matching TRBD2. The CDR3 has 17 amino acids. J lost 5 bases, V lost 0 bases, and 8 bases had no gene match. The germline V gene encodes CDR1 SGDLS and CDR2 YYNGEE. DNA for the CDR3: TGTGCCAGCAGCGTAGAGGGTAGCGGGGGGGCCAAAGATACGCAGTATTTT. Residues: CASSVEGSGGAKDTQYF. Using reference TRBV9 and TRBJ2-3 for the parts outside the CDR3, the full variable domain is DSGVTQTPKHLITATGQRVTLRCSPRSGDLSVYWYQQSLDQGLQFLIQYYNGEERAKGNILERFSAQQFPDLHSELNLSSLELGDSALYFCASSVEGSGGAKDTQYFGPGTRLTVL.

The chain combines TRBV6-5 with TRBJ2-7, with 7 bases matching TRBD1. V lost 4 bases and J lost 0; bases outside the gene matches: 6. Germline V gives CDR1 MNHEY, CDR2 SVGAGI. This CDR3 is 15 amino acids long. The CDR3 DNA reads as TGTGCCAGCAGTTCCCCCCGACAGGGCTCCTACGAGCAGTACTTC. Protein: CASSSPRQGSYEQYF.

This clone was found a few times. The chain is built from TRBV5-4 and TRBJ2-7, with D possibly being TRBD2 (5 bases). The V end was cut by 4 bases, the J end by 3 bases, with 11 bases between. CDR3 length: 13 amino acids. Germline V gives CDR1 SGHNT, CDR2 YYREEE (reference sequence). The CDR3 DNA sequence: TGTGCCAGCAGCAACCCCCGGGGCTACGAGCAGTACTTC. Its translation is CASSNPRGYEQYF.

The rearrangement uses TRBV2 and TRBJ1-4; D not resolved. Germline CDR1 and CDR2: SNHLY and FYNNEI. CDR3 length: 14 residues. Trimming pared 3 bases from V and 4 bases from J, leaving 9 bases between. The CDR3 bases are TGTGCCAGCAGTGAGCGGATACTTAATGAAAAACTGTTTTTT. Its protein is CASSERILNEKLFF.

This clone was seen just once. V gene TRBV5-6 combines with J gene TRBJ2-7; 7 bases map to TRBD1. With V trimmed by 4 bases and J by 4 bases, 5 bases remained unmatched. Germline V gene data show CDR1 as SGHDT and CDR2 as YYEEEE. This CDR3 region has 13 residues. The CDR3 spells CASSHGDRYEQYF. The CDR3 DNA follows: TGTGCCAGCAGCCACGGGGACAGATACGAGCAGTACTTC.

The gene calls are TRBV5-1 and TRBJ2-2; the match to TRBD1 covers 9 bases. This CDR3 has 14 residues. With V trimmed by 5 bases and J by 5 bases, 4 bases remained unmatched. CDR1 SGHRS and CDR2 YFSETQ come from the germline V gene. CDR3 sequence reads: CASSRTGDTGELFF. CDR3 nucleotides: TGCGCCAGCAGTCGGACAGGGGATACCGGGGAGCTGTTTTTT.

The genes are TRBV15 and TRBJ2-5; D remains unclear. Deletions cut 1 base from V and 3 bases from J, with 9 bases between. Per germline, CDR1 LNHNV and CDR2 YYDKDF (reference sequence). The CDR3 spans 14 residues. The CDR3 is CATSRGIVEETQYF. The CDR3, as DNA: TGTGCCACCAGCAGAGGAATTGTAGAAGAGACCCAGTACTTC.

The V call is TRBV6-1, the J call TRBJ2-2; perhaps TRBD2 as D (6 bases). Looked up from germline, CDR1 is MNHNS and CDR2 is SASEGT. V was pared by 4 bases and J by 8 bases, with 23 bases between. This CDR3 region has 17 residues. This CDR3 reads CASSGVRDSLTRGELFF. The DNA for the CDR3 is TGTGCCAGCAGTGGAGTACGGGACTCCCTAACGCGGGGGGAGCTGTTTTTT.

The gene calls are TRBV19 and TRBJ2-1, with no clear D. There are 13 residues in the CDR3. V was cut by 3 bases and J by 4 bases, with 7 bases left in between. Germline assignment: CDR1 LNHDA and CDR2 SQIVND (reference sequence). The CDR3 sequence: CASSMVAYNEQFF. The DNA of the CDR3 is TGTGCCAGTAGTATGGTAGCATACAATGAGCAGTTCTTC.

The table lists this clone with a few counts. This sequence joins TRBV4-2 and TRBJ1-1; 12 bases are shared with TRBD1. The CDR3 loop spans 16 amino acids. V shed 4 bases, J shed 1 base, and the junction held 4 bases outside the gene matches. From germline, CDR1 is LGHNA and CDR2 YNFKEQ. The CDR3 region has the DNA TGTGCCAGCAGCCCAGGGACAGGGGGCGGGAACACTGAAGCTTTCTTT. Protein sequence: CASSPGTGGGNTEAFF.

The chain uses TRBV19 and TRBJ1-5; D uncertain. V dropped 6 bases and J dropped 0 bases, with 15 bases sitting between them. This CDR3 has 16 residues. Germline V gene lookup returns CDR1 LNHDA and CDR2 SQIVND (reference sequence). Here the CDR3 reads CASRHWRIASNQPQHF. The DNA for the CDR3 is TGTGCCAGTAGACATTGGAGGATCGCTAGCAATCAGCCCCAGCATTTT. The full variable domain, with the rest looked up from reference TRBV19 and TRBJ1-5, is DGGITQSPKYLFRKEGQNVTLSCEQNLNHDAMYWYRQDPGQGLRLIYYSQIVNDFQKGDIAEGYSVSREKKESFPLTVTSAQKNPTAFYLCASRHWRIASNQPQHFGDGTRLSIL.

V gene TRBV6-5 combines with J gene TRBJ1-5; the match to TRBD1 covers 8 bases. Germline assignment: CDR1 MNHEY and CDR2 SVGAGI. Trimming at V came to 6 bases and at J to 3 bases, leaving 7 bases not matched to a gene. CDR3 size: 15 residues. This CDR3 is CASRPGTGYNQPQHF. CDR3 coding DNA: TGTGCCAGCAGACCAGGGACAGGCTACAATCAGCCCCAGCATTTT.

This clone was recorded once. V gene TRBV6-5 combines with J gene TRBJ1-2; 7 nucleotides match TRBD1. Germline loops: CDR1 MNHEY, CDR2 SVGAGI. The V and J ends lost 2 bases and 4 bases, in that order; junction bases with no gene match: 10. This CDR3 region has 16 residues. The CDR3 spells CASSYVLPGQVYGYTF. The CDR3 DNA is TGTGCCAGCAGTTACGTTCTCCCCGGACAGGTCTATGGCTACACCTTC.

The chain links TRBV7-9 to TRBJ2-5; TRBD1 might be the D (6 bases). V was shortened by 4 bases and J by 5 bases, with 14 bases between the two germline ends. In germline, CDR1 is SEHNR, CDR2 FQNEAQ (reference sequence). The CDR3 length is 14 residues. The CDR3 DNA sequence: TGTGCCAGCAGCTCGCGGACAGCCACGGAGACCCAGTACTTC. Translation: CASSSRTATETQYF.

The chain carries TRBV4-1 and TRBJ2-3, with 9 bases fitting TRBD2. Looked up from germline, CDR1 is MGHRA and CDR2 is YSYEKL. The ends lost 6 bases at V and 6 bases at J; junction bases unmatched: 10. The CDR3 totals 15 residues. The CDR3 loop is CASRGTSPNRDTQYF. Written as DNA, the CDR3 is TGCGCCAGCAGAGGGACTAGCCCTAACCGGGATACGCAGTATTTT.

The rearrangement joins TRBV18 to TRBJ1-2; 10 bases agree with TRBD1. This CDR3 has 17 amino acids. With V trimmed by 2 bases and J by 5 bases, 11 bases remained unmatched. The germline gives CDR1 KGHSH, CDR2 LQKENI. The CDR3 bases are TGTGCCAGCTCACCATCCGGGACAGGGGTTTTCAGTTATGGCTACACCTTC. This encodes CASSPSGTGVFSYGYTF.

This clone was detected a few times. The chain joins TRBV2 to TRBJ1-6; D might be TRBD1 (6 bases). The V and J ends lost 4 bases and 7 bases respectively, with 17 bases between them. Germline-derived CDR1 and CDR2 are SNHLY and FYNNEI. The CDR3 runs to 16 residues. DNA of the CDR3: TGTGCCAGCAGTGCGCAATACACAGGGTCAAATTCACCCCTCCACTTT. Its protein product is CASSAQYTGSNSPLHF.